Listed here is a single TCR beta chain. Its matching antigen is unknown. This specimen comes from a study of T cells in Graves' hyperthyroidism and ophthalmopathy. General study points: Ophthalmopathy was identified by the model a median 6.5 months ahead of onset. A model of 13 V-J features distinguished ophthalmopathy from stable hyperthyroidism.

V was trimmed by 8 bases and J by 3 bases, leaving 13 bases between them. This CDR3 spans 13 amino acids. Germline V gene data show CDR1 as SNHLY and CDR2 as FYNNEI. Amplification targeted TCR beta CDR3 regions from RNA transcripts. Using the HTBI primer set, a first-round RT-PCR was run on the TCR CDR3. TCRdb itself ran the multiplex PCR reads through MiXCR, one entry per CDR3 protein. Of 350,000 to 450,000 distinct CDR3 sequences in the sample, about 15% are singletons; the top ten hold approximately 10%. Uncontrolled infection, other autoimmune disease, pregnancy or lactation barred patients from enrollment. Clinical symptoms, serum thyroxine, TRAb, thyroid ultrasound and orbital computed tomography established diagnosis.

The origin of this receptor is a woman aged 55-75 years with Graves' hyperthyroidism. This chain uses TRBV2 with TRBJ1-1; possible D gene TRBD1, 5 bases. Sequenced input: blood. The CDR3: CASGARADTEAFF. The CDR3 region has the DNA TGTGCCAGCGGCGCCAGGGCCGACACTGAAGCTTTCTTT.